The T cell receptor beta chain described here comes from a study of shared clonotypes between healthy human individuals. In the case of this clone: No antigen is known for it.

Every donor was a Caucasian adult from Nashville, Tennessee. Some clones are missing from TCRdb's copy, which holds only in-frame ones; the method was immunoSEQ multiplex PCR. The sample has 2,500,000 or so clones; 80% to 95% are singletons. Study-wide findings and caveats: Larger estimated richness was generally recorded for naive subsets relative to memory subsets. Large sequencing depth failed to make sorted-subset sequencing complete, rarefaction showed. A reduction in generation probabilities was seen for non-shared clonotypes relative to those shared by all four donors.

Germline CDR1 is ENHRY and CDR2 is SYGVKD. The J segment lost 4 bases and the V segment lost 3 bases, leaving 4 bases of the junction unmatched. The CDR3 is made up of 14 amino acids. The gene calls are TRBV10-3 and TRBJ2-7, with TRBD1 identical over 9 bases. The receptor was derived from a man aged 18 to 29 in good health. Some clones in this sample may be carry-over from other donors' samples. Specimen: naive CD4+ T cells from PBMCs. Subset described: CD45RA+ positively selected. CDR3 nucleotides: TGTGCCATCAGTGACCACGGACAGGGGTACGAGCAGTACTTC. Protein sequence: CAISDHGQGYEQYF.